This T cell receptor beta chain is from a study of cytomegalovirus exposure and HLA in healthy donors. The CDR3 consists of 13 residues. Germline CDR1 MNHEY, CDR2 SVGAGI. Overall study results and limits: Among the CMV-associated chains, three were confirmed in vitro as specific for CMV antigens. In an earlier analysis, about 87% or about 30%: the productive usage of most TCR beta V segments. The study carried out a later analysis of TCR beta sequences. It associated some 18,000 of them with specific HLA alleles at a false discovery rate of 0.05. What a later analysis reportedly showed was that an Asian-associated ancestry cluster had fewer N-insertions than the roughly 670-donor mean.

With 60 Vbeta and 13 Jbeta primers, the PCR was carried out. The method was immunoSEQ multiplex PCR; TCRdb's version includes in-frame clones alone and lacks a portion of them. The table shows about 120,000 clones, with under 85% occurring only once. In regard to this clone: Its specificity is unknown.

What was sequenced was PBMCs. This clonotype was sampled from a woman aged 18 to 35 in good health and CMV-seronegative. This chain uses TRBV6-5 with TRBJ2-5; D remains ambiguous. Near its end, the DNA agrees better with TRBJ2-7, so the J call may be wrong. CDR3 loop: CASSTPGASEQYF. In nucleotides, the CDR3 is TGTGCCAGCAGCACCCCCGGTGCTAGCGAGCAGTACTTC.